A single sample gave rise to the 21 T cell receptor beta chains below, sequenced in a study of early T cells in non-severe SARS-CoV-2 infection (dated by TCRdb to about 2021). The library was built by means of 5' RACE. For sequencing, a NextSeq 500 was employed. The public sequencing data were trimmed at Q25 with fastp and processed into clonotypes with MiXCR by TCRdb, which kept only in-frame beta chains. For every CDR3 protein sequence, its rows merge into one entry that carries the most common genes and DNA. In this sample the table shows around 75,000 distinct CDR3 sequences, about 9% of which occur a single time. Jointly, the top ten make up under 6.5% of the sample. The sample taken for sequencing was whole blood. The receptors were gathered from an adult who was a healthcare worker with PCR-confirmed SARS-CoV-2 infection or an uninfected control (not recorded which).

The table lists this clonotype with a few counts. The gene calls are TRBV5-1 and TRBJ2-3; TRBD2 matches at 9 bases. In germline, CDR1 is SGHRS, CDR2 YFSETQ. After removal of 4 bases from V and 5 bases from J, the junction contained 8 bases not matched to a gene. CDR3 length: 15 residues. The CDR3 region is CASSLSGGHGDTQYF. DNA of the CDR3: TGCGCCAGCAGCCTAAGCGGGGGGCATGGAGATACGCAGTATTTT.

Many counts were recorded for this clonotype. V and J are TRBV20-1 and TRBJ2-1; D gene unclear. The CDR3 extends over 16 amino acids. Germline V gene lookup returns CDR1 DFQATT and CDR2 SNEGSKA (reference sequence). V lost 3 bases to trimming and J lost 5 bases, with 20 bases between them. Here the CDR3 DNA reads TGCAGTGCTAGCACTGGGTGGTCCCCCAGCGACAATGAGCAGTTCTTC. Residues: CSASTGWSPSDNEQFF.

This clonotype turned up a few times. The chain employs TRBV11-2 and TRBJ2-4; D is uncertain. Germline-derived CDR1 and CDR2 are SGHAT and FQNNGV. Between the trimmed V and J ends, which lost 3 bases and 9 bases, there was a span of 18 bases. CDR3 length: 15 residues. CDR3: CASSLKLQLESIQYF. Here the CDR3 DNA reads TGTGCCAGCAGCTTGAAGCTACAGCTTGAAAGCATTCAGTACTTC.

This clonotype was recorded at least ten times. The gene calls are TRBV20-1 and TRBJ2-5, with TRBD2 matching over 9 bases. The ends lost 0 bases at V and 6 bases at J; junction bases unmatched: 11. The length of the CDR3 is 16 residues. Germline V gene lookup returns CDR1 DFQATT and CDR2 SNEGSKA (reference sequence). CDR3 bases: TGCAGTGCTAGAGATTTTAGTCTAGCGGGAAGGCAGACCCAGTACTTC. Encoded protein: CSARDFSLAGRQTQYF.

This clonotype was recorded a few times. J is TRBJ2-1 and V is TRBV3-1; 8 bases fit TRBD1. CDR3 size: 15 residues. Per the germline V gene, CDR1 is LGHDT and CDR2 is YNNKEL (reference sequence). V was clipped by 0 bases and J by 7 bases; unmatched bases: 5. In DNA, the CDR3 is TGTGCCAGCAGCCAAGATCTTAACAGGGGGAATGAGCAGTTCTTC. Protein: CASSQDLNRGNEQFF.

This clonotype was counted only a few times. The chain employs TRBV5-1 and TRBJ2-3; 8 positions match TRBD2. Germline loops: CDR1 SGHRS, CDR2 YFSETQ. This CDR3 region has 12 residues. The V segment lost 4 bases and the J segment 8 bases; nucleotides outside the gene matches: 3. CDR3: CASSLGLATQYF. The CDR3, as DNA: TGCGCCAGCAGCCTTGGACTAGCTACGCAGTATTTT.

This clonotype has ten or more counts. The chain employs TRBV29-1 and TRBJ1-1; TRBD1 might be the D (6 bases). The germline gives CDR1 SQVTM, CDR2 ANQGSEA. The CDR3 is 12 residues long. V was trimmed by 4 bases and J by 8 bases, leaving 14 bases between them. In DNA form, the CDR3 reads TGCAGCGTTGGGCACGGGGGCGTGGAAGCTTTCTTT. It encodes CSVGHGGVEAFF.

The J gene is TRBJ2-1, the V gene TRBV28; unclear D gene. Germline loops: CDR1 MDHEN, CDR2 SYDVKM. This CDR3 is 12 amino acids long. V lost 3 bases to trimming and J lost 7 bases, with 7 bases between them. The CDR3: CASSLGLNEQFF. In DNA form, the CDR3 reads TGTGCCAGCAGTTTGGGCCTAAATGAGCAGTTCTTC.

This clonotype was detected ten times or more. This chain joins TRBV24-1 and TRBJ2-6; D call uncertain. The CDR3 sequence is 16 residues long. Germline V gives CDR1 KGHDR, CDR2 SFDVKD. The V end was cut by 6 bases, the J end by 4 bases, with 15 bases between. The CDR3 DNA follows: TGTGCCACCAGTACAGCAAGCATCGTGGGGGCCAACGTCCTGACTTTC. This sequence encodes CATSTASIVGANVLTF.

A few counts support this clonotype. CDR3 in amino acids: CASSQAQGGLNIQYF. As DNA, the CDR3 is TGCGCCAGCAGCCAAGCCCAGGGCGGATTAAACATTCAGTACTTC. The chain is built from TRBV4-3 and TRBJ2-4, with D maybe TRBD1 (5 bases). Germline V CDR1 and CDR2: LGHNA, YSLEER. This CDR3 has 15 residues. The germline V and J ends were trimmed by 1 base and 6 bases, with 13 bases remaining between them.

This clonotype was seen a handful of times. CDR3 coding DNA: TGCAGTGCTTCGGGGGACATCATTCATCAATACGAGCAGTACTTC. This gives the protein CSASGDIIHQYEQYF. This sequence joins TRBV20-1 and TRBJ2-7, with D perhaps assigned TRBD1 or TRBD2 (6 bases each). CDR3 size: 15 residues. Per the germline V gene, CDR1 is DFQATT and CDR2 is SNEGSKA (reference sequence). Trimming cost V 5 bases and J 4 bases, with 21 bases left between them.

This clonotype was recorded at least ten times. The chain links TRBV7-2 to TRBJ2-7, with D possibly matching TRBD2 (5 bases). The CDR3 runs to 12 residues. The V gene's germline CDR1 is SGHTA and CDR2 FQGNSA. Deletions cut 4 bases from V and 5 bases from J, with 9 bases between. The CDR3 spells CASSSPGNEQYF. In nucleotides, the CDR3 is TGTGCCAGCAGCTCCCCCGGGAACGAGCAGTACTTC. Supplemented by reference TRBV7-2 and TRBJ2-7, the full variable domain reads GAGVSQSPSNKVTEKGKDVELRCDPISGHTALYWYRQSLGQGLEFLIYFQGNSAPDKSGLPSDRFSAERTGGSVSTLTIQRTQQEDSAVYLCASSSPGNEQYFGPGTRLTVT.

This clonotype was seen a handful of times. The chain recombines TRBV6-6 with TRBJ2-7, with 12 positions matching TRBD2. With 5 bases clipped from V and 7 bases from J, the junction kept 6 bases outside the gene matches. Germline V gene sequence: CDR1 MNHNY, CDR2 SVGAGI (reference sequence). CDR3 length equals 14 residues. The CDR3 loop reads CASSVLAGGEEQYF. The CDR3 DNA sequence: TGTGCCAGCAGTGTACTAGCGGGAGGAGAAGAGCAGTACTTC.

This clonotype was seen many times. The CDR3 DNA follows: TGTGCCAGCAGGTCCGGGCTTCGGGGCGAGCAGTACTTC. It translates to CASRSGLRGEQYF. The chain carries TRBV12-3 or TRBV12-4 and TRBJ2-7, with a tentative D call TRBD2 (5 bases). Deletions cut 6 bases from V and 6 bases from J, with 15 bases between. CDR3 length equals 13 residues.

This clonotype was recorded many times. The rearrangement links TRBV5-1 to TRBJ2-7, with 8 bases matching TRBD1. The CDR3 contains 14 residues. V was pared by 4 bases and J by 5 bases, with 8 bases of the junction left unmatched. Germline V gives CDR1 SGHRS, CDR2 YFSETQ. The CDR3: CASSPGDRPHEQYF. CDR3 DNA sequence: TGCGCCAGCAGCCCGGGGGACAGGCCCCACGAGCAGTACTTC.

Ten or more counts support this clonotype. The chain employs TRBV20-1 and TRBJ2-5, with TRBD2 matching over 7 bases. Trimming removed 0 bases from V and 2 bases from J; junction bases left unmatched: 12. CDR1 is DFQATT and CDR2 is SNEGSKA in the germline V gene (reference sequence). This CDR3 has 17 amino acids. The CDR3, as DNA: TGCAGTGCTAGAGATGAGGGGCTAGCGGCAACACAAGAGACCCAGTACTTC. As protein: CSARDEGLAATQETQYF.

The chain employs TRBV10-3 and TRBJ2-7; 10 bases fit TRBD2. The germline V gene encodes CDR1 ENHRY and CDR2 SYGVKD. The CDR3 sequence is 14 residues long. Trimming at V came to 5 bases and at J to 5 bases, leaving 6 bases not matched to a gene. CDR3: CAISPSGGGHEQYF. The CDR3 coding sequence is TGTGCCATCAGTCCCAGCGGGGGGGGCCACGAGCAGTACTTC.

This clonotype was counted at least ten times. The chain joins TRBV18 to TRBJ2-1; the match to TRBD2 covers 11 bases. This CDR3 is 16 amino acids long. Germline V gives CDR1 KGHSH, CDR2 LQKENI. Trimming removed 6 bases from V and 6 bases from J; junction bases left unmatched: 10. In nucleotides, the CDR3 is TGTGCCAGCTCCCTAGCGGGAGGCGTGGCCGGCAATGAGCAGTTCTTC. This codes for CASSLAGGVAGNEQFF.

This clonotype was seen more than once but under ten times. The rearrangement links TRBV10-3 to TRBJ2-3; D unresolved. Trimming pared 6 bases from V and 2 bases from J, leaving 6 bases between. The CDR3 has 12 amino acids. Looked up from germline, CDR1 is ENHRY and CDR2 is SYGVKD. The CDR3 region is CAISTNTDTQYF. CDR3 nucleotides: TGTGCCATCAGCACGAACACAGATACGCAGTATTTT.

This clonotype was detected a few times. The chain links TRBV7-3 to TRBJ2-2; 9 nucleotides align to TRBD2. The CDR3 covers 16 residues. J lost 0 bases, V lost 4 bases, and 3 bases had no gene match. Germline V lookup: CDR1 SGHTA, CDR2 FQGTGA. DNA of the CDR3: TGTGCCAGCAGCTCGGGGACTAGCTCGAACACCGGGGAGCTGTTTTTT. Its translation: CASSSGTSSNTGELFF.

For this clonotype: A much larger clone differs by one base, so this may be a read error. The rearrangement uses TRBV27 and TRBJ2-2, with D possibly TRBD2 on 5 matching bases. Germline CDR1 is MNHEY and CDR2 is SMNVEV (reference sequence). The CDR3 spans 14 residues. The DNA for the CDR3 is TGTGCCAGCAGTTTAAACATTAACACCGGGGAGCTGATTTTT. Residues: CASSLNINTGELIF.